This T cell receptor (beta chain) was captured in a study of response to subunit inactivated influenza vaccine. Findings and caveats of the study: Seasonal influenza vaccination, on each occasion, was suggested by the authors to recruit few new T cells.

TCRdb independently ran MiXCR on the RT-PCR reads; one entry per CDR3 protein. The sample shows some 520,000 distinct CDR3 sequences, about 15% of them seen only once. The CDR3 sequence is 15 residues long. Per the germline V gene, CDR1 is SGHTA and CDR2 is FQGNSA. V was clipped by 1 base and J by 3 bases, with 10 bases between them. As for this clonotype: Antigen specificity is unknown.

The chain links TRBV7-2 to TRBJ2-1; D is ambiguous. Sequenced here: CD4+ T cells sorted from PBMCs, sampled roughly 24 months after vaccination. The receptor was isolated from a man between 50 and 75 years old who received an inactivated influenza vaccine. CDR3 residues: CASSLVNEYYNEQFF. The CDR3 DNA sequence: TGTGCCAGCAGCTTAGTTAATGAGTACTACAATGAGCAGTTCTTC.